The subject of this entry is one T cell receptor beta chain. Its target is unknown. Other DNA sequences from this sample encode an identical CDR3 as well. This entry is derived from a study of shared clonotypes between healthy human individuals. Study summary: For every donor, three CD4 naive, three CD4 memory, two CD8 naive and one CD8 memory plates were used.

This was a deep-level run. Profiling relied on immunoSEQ multiplex PCR, and the TCRdb table lists in-frame clones only, not all of them. The sample yields 2 million to 3 million clones, roughly 93% seen once. Overall study findings and caveats: The sole specimen, blood, was sampled, and tissue repertoires likely differ.

V was pared by 4 bases and J by 0 bases, with 10 bases between. There are 14 residues in the CDR3. The germline gives CDR1 SGHRS, CDR2 YFSETQ. Input material: naive CD4+ T cells from PBMCs. Sample subset: CD45RA+ positively selected. The receptor was isolated from a man between 18 and 35 years old in good health. Some clones in this sample may be carry-over from other donors' samples. The chain is built from TRBV5-1 and TRBJ2-5; unclear D gene. CDR3 amino acids: CASSRLINQETQYF. The CDR3 DNA sequence: TGCGCCAGCAGCCGGCTCATAAACCAAGAGACCCAGTACTTC.